This TCR beta chain was identified during a study of control samples from healthy donors and cancer patients. Trimming took off 6 bases at V and 3 bases at J, with 9 bases between the two ends. Germline CDR1 LNHNV, CDR2 YYDKDF (reference sequence). This CDR3 region has 14 residues. Assay: immunoSEQ multiplex PCR; the TCRdb copy retains only in-frame clones and omits some. Here the sample spans roughly 400,000 clones, roughly 90% being singletons. This clone was seen more than once but under ten times. The TCR originated in a man aged 40-50 years with head and neck cancer. Sequenced: PBMCs. The gene calls are TRBV15 and TRBJ2-6; tentatively, D is TRBD1 (6 bases). The CDR3 nucleotides read TGTGCCACCAGGAGGGGGTTTGGGGCCAACGTCCTGACTTTC. It codes for CATRRGFGANVLTF.